A single sample gave rise to the 13 T cell receptor beta chains below, sequenced in a study of identical twins. Each CDR3 protein gets one entry after TCRdb re-called the 5' RACE reads with MiXCR. The top ten clones hold roughly 3.7% of a sample with 200,000 to 250,000 distinct CDR3 sequences, roughly 13% of them seen once. These data were likewise used in another study, on yellow fever vaccine responses in identical twins.

The sample comprised memory (CD45RO+) T cells sorted from blood. These receptors were obtained from a woman between 18 and 29 years old in good health.

This clonotype was seen at least ten times. The V call is TRBV7-2, the J call TRBJ2-2; TRBD2 agrees at 9 bases. The V gene's germline CDR1 is SGHTA and CDR2 FQGNSA. Trimming removed 1 base from V and 4 bases from J; junction bases left unmatched: 4. The CDR3 loop spans 16 amino acids. The CDR3 sequence: CASSLVRGGRTGELFF. The CDR3 coding sequence is TGTGCCAGCAGCTTAGTGCGGGGGGGCCGCACCGGGGAGCTGTTTTTT.

The rearrangement links TRBV20-1 to TRBJ1-1, with unresolved D. V was shortened by 3 bases and J by 1 base, with 12 bases between the two germline ends. CDR3 size: 14 residues. The germline gives CDR1 DFQATT, CDR2 SNEGSKA (reference sequence). The chain's CDR3 is CSAREGFGNTEAFF. The CDR3 DNA follows: TGCAGTGCTAGGGAGGGATTTGGGAACACTGAAGCTTTCTTT.

This clonotype was detected a few times. The CDR3 loop is CASSEEGQGAAYEQYF. DNA for the CDR3: TGTGCCAGCAGCGAAGAGGGACAGGGGGCTGCCTACGAGCAGTACTTC. The chain joins TRBV21-1 to TRBJ2-7; the table's D call TRBD1 went unverified against the DNA. TRBV21-1 is a documented pseudogene. The CDR3 covers 16 residues.

Many counts were recorded for this clonotype. The chain uses TRBV29-1 and TRBJ2-7, with D hard to call. Germline V lookup: CDR1 SQVTM, CDR2 ANQGSEA. V was shortened by 3 bases and J by 1 base, with 7 bases between the two germline ends. The CDR3 consists of 12 residues. The CDR3 nucleotides are TGCAGCGTTGAGGAAGGATCCTACGAGCAGTACTTC. Its translation is CSVEEGSYEQYF.

This clonotype turned up a few times. This sequence joins TRBV5-6 and TRBJ2-1; TRBD2 agrees at 8 bases. CDR1 is SGHDT, CDR2 YYEEEE, per germline. V lost 5 bases, J lost 7 bases, and 11 bases stayed unmatched. CDR3 size: 15 residues. CDR3: CASSETGGPRNEQFF. The CDR3 DNA is TGTGCCAGCAGTGAGACGGGGGGGCCGAGGAATGAGCAGTTCTTC.

V is TRBV7-9 and J is TRBJ2-5, with 9 positions matching TRBD1. This CDR3 region has 14 residues. CDR1 and CDR2 (germline): SEHNR, FQNEAQ (reference sequence). Trimming cost V 5 bases and J 5 bases; bases outside gene matches: 6. The CDR3, as DNA: TGTGCCAGCAGCACCCACAGGGGGCAGGAGACCCAGTACTTC. Its translation is CASSTHRGQETQYF.

This clonotype was detected many times. This sequence joins TRBV7-3 and TRBJ2-2; D gene unclear. The CDR3 runs to 14 residues. The V gene's germline CDR1 is SGHTA and CDR2 FQGTGA. V was shortened by 4 bases and J by 1 base, with 7 bases between the two germline ends. The CDR3 region is CASSSLLNTGELFF. The CDR3 nucleotides are TGTGCCAGCAGCTCGCTCCTGAACACCGGGGAGCTGTTTTTT.

In its sample, this clonotype was seen many times. This chain joins TRBV12-3 or TRBV12-4 and TRBJ2-2; D is possibly TRBD1 (5 bases). The CDR3 has 16 amino acids. The V end lost 0 bases, the J end lost 1 base, and 9 bases lay between the germline ends. For the CDR3, the DNA is TGTGCCAGCAGTTTAGCGGGGCGGCAGAACACCGGGGAGCTGTTTTTT. Its protein is CASSLAGRQNTGELFF.

The chain is built from TRBV7-2 and TRBJ1-3; weak D call: TRBD1 (5 bases). This CDR3 spans 16 amino acids. Germline V gene data show CDR1 as SGHTA and CDR2 as FQGNSA. Trimming shortened V by 5 bases and J by 0 bases, and 14 bases separated the two germline ends. CDR3 loop: CASSKRGAGSGNTIYF. The CDR3 DNA follows: TGTGCCAGCAGCAAACGCGGGGCAGGCTCTGGAAACACCATATATTTT.

The chain carries TRBV11-1 and TRBJ2-7; 9 bases line up with TRBD1. In germline, CDR1 is SGHAT, CDR2 FQDESV (reference sequence). CDR3 length equals 20 residues. The V and J ends lost 2 bases and 1 base, in that order; junction bases with no gene match: 18. CDR3 region: CASSLFGGLAGTGSSYEQYF. DNA for the CDR3: TGTGCCAGCAGCTTATTTGGTGGTTTAGCCGGGACAGGGTCTTCCTACGAGCAGTACTTC.

This clonotype appeared many times. V usage is TRBV12-3 or TRBV12-4 and J usage is TRBJ2-7; 7 bases match TRBD1. The CDR3 runs 14 residues. V shed 1 base and J 3 bases; nucleotides not matched to a gene: 3. The CDR3 loop is CASSLGGQSYEQYF. The CDR3 nucleotides are TGTGCCAGCAGTTTAGGGGGACAGAGCTACGAGCAGTACTTC.

The genes are TRBV21-1 and TRBJ2-4; TRBD1 was called by the table and not checked on the DNA. TRBV21-1 is flagged as a pseudogene. The CDR3 runs 20 residues. The CDR3 bases are TGTGCCAGCAGCAAAGGGGTAGACAGGGGGACTATTTTAGCCAAAAACATTCAGTACTTC. It translates to CASSKGVDRGTILAKNIQYF.

The chain carries TRBV3-1 and TRBJ2-3; possibly TRBD2 for D (6 bases). The V and J ends lost 2 bases and 2 bases respectively, with 14 bases between them. This CDR3 is built from 16 residues. Per the germline V gene, CDR1 is LGHDT and CDR2 is YNNKEL (reference sequence). The CDR3 protein is CASSQLWRGYTDTQYF. The DNA for the CDR3 is TGTGCCAGCAGCCAACTTTGGCGGGGTTACACAGATACGCAGTATTTT.